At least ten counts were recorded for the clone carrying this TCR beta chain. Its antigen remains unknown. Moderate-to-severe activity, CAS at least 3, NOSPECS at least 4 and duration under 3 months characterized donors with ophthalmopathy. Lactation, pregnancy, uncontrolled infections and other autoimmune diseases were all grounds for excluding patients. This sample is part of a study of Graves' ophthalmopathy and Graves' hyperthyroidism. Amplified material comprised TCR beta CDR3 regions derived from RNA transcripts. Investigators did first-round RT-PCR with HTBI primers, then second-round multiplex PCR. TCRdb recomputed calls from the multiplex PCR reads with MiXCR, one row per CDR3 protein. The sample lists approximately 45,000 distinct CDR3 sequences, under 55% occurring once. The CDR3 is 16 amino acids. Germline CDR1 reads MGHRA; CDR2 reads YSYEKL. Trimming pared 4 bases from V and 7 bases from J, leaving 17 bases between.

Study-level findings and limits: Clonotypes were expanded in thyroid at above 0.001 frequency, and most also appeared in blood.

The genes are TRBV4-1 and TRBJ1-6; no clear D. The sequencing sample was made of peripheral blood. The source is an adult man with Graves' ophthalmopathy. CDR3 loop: CASSRLQDRGNSPLHF. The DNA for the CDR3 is TGCGCCAGCAGCCGACTGCAGGACCGAGGGAATTCACCCCTCCACTTT.